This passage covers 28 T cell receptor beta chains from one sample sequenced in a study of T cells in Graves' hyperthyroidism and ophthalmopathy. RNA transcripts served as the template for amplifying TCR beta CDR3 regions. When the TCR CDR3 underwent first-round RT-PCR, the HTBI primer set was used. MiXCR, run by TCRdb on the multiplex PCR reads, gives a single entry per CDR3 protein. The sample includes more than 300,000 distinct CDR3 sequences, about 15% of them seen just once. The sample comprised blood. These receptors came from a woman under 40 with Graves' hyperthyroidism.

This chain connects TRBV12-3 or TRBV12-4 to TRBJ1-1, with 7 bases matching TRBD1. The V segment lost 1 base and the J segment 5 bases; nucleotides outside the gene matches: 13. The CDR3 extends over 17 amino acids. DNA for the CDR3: TGTGCCAGCAGTTTAGAGGGGGAGGGGGCGCGGTGGACTGAAGCTTTCTTT. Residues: CASSLEGEGARWTEAFF.

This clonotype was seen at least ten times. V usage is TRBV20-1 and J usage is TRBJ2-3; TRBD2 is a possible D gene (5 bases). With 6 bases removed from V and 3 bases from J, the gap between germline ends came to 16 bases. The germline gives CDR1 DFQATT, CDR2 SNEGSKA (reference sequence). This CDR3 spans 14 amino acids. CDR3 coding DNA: TGCAGTGCCCACCAACCTCGGGGAACAGATACGCAGTATTTT. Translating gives CSAHQPRGTDTQYF.

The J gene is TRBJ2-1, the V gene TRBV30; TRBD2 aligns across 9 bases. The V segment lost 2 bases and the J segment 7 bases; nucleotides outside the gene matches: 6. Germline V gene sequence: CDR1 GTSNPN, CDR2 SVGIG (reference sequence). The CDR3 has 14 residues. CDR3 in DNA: TGTGCCTGGAGTAGTCCCCTAGCGGGGAATGAGCAGTTCTTC. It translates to CAWSSPLAGNEQFF.

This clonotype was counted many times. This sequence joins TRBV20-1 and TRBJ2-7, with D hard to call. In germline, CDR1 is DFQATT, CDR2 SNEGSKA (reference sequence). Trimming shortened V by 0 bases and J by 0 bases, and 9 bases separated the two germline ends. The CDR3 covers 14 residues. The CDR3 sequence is CSARDFGSSYEQYF. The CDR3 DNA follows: TGCAGTGCTAGAGATTTTGGCAGCTCCTACGAGCAGTACTTC.

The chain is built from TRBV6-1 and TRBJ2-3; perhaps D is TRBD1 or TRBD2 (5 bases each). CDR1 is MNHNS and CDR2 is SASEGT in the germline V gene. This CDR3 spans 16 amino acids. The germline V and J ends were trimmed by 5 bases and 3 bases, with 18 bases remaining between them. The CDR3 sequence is CASSYLRGSSTDTQYF. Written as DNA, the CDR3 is TGTGCCAGCAGTTATTTGAGGGGCAGTTCAACAGATACGCAGTATTTT.

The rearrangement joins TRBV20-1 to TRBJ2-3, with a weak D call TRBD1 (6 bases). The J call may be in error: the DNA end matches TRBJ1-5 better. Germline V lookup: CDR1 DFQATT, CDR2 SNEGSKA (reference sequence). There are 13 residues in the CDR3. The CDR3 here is CSAWDTSTDTQHF. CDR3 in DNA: TGCAGTGCCTGGGACACATCCACAGATACGCAGCATTTT.

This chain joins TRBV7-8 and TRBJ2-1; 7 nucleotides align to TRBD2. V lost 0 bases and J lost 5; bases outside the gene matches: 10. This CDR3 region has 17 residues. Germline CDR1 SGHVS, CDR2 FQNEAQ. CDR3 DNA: TGTGCCAGCAGCTTAGCGTACGGGACTACGACTGACAATGAGCAGTTCTTC. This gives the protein CASSLAYGTTTDNEQFF.

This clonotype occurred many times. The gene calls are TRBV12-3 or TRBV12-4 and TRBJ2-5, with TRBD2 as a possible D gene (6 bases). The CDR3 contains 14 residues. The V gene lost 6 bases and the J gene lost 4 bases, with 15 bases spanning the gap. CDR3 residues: CASRGVGLLETQYF. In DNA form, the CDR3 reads TGTGCCAGCAGGGGAGTGGGACTGCTAGAGACCCAGTACTTC.

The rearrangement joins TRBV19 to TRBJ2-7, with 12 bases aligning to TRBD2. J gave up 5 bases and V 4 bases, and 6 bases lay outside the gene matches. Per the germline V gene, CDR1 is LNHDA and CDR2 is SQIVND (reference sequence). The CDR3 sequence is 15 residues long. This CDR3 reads CASSTASGRANEQYF. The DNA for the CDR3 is TGTGCCAGTAGTACTGCTAGCGGGAGGGCGAACGAGCAGTACTTC. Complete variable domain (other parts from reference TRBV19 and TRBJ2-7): DGGITQSPKYLFRKEGQNVTLSCEQNLNHDAMYWYRQDPGQGLRLIYYSQIVNDFQKGDIAEGYSVSREKKESFPLTVTSAQKNPTAFYLCASSTASGRANEQYFGPGTRLTVT.

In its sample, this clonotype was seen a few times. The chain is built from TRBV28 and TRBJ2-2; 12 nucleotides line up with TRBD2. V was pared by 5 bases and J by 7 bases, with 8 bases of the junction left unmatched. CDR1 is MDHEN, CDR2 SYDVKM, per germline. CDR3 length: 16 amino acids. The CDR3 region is CASSPGTSGLSGELFF. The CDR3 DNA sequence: TGTGCCAGCAGTCCTGGGACTAGCGGGCTAAGCGGGGAGCTGTTTTTT.

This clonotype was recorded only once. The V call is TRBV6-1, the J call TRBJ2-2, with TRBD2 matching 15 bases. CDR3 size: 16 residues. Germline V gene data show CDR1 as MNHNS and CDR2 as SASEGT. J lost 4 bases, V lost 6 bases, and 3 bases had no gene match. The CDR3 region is CASRAGLAGGTGELFF. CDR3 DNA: TGTGCCAGCAGGGCGGGACTAGCGGGAGGCACCGGGGAGCTGTTTTTT.

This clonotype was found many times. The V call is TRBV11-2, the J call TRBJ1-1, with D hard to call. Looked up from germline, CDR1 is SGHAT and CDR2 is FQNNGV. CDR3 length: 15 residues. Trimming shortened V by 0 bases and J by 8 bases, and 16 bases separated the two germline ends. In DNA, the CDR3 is TGTGCCAGCAGCTTAGACACCCTGGGAATTTACGAAGCTTTCTTT. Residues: CASSLDTLGIYEAFF. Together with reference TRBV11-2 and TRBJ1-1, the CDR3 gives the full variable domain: EAGVAQSPRYKIIEKRQSVAFWCNPISGHATLYWYQQILGQGPKLLIQFQNNGVVDDSQLPKDRFSAERLKGVDSTLKIQPAKLEDSAVYLCASSLDTLGIYEAFFGQGTRLTVV.

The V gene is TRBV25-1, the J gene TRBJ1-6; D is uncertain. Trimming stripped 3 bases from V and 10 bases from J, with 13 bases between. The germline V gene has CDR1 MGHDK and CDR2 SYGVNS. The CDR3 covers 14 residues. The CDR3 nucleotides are TGTGCCAGCAGTGAGGTTTGGGAGGGATCACCCCTCCACTTT. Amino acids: CASSEVWEGSPLHF.

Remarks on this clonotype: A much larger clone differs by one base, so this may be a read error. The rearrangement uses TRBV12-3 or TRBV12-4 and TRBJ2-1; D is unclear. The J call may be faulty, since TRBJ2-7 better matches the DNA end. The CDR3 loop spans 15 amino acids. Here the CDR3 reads CASSYLERPYNEQYF. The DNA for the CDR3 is TGTGCCAGCAGCTACCTGGAGCGCCCATACAATGAGCAGTACTTC.

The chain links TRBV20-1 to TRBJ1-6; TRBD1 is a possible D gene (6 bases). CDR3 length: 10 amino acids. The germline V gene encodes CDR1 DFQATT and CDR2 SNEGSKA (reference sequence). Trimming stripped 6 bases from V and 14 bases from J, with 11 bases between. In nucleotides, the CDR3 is TGCAGTGCCAATGGGGGCACCCTCCACTTT. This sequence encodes CSANGGTLHF.

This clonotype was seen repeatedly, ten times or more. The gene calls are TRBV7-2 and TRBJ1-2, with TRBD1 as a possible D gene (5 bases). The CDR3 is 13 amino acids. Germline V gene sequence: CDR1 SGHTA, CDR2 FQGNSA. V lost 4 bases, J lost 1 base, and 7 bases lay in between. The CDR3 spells CASSSDSNYGYTF. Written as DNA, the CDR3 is TGTGCCAGCAGCTCCGACAGTAACTATGGCTACACCTTC. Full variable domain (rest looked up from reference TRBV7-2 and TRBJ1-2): GAGVSQSPSNKVTEKGKDVELRCDPISGHTALYWYRQSLGQGLEFLIYFQGNSAPDKSGLPSDRFSAERTGGSVSTLTIQRTQQEDSAVYLCASSSDSNYGYTFGSGTRLTVV.

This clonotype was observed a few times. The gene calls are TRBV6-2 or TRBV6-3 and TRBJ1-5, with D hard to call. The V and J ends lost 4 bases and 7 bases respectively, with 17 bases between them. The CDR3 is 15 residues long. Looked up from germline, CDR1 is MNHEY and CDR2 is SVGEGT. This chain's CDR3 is CASSSPDGVRQPQHF. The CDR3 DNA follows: TGTGCCAGCAGTTCCCCGGACGGGGTGAGGCAGCCCCAGCATTTT.

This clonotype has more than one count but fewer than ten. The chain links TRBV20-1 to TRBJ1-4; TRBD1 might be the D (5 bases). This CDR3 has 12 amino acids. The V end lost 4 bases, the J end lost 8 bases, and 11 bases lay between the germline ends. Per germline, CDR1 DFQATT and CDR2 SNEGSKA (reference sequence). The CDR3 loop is CSAKGRSEKLFF. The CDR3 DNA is TGCAGTGCTAAGGGGAGAAGCGAAAAACTGTTTTTT.

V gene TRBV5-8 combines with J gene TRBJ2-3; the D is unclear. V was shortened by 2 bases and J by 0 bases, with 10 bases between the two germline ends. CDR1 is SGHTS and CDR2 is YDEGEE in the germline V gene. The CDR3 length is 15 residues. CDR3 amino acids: CASSLGITSTDTQYF. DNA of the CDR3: TGTGCCAGCAGCTTAGGGATTACCAGCACAGATACGCAGTATTTT.

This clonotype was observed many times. The CDR3 region is CSVHGPSYEQYF. As DNA, the CDR3 is TGCAGCGTTCATGGGCCCTCCTACGAGCAGTACTTC. The chain is built from TRBV29-1 and TRBJ2-7; D remains ambiguous. The germline CDR1 and CDR2 sequences are SQVTM and ANQGSEA. The CDR3 loop spans 12 amino acids. The ends were cut back, 5 bases at V and 0 bases at J, with 8 bases in the middle.

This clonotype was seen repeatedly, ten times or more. The CDR3 DNA sequence: TGTGCCAGCAGCACCGGGACTAGCTTGGCTGAGCAGTTCTTC. It encodes CASSTGTSLAEQFF. The chain recombines TRBV6-2 or TRBV6-3 with TRBJ2-1; 9 bases match TRBD2. The germline V gene has CDR1 MNHEY and CDR2 SVGEGT. The V gene end was trimmed by 6 bases and the J gene end by 9 bases; junction bases not matched to a gene: 9. The CDR3 extends over 14 amino acids.

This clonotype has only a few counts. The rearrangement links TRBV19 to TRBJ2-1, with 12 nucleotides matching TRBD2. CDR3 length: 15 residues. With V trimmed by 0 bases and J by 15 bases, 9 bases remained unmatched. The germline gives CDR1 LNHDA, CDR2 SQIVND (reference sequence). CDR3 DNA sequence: TGTGCCAGTAGTATAGAACTAGCGGGAGGCTATTCTCCGTTCTTC. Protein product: CASSIELAGGYSPFF. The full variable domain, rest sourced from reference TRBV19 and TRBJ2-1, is DGGITQSPKYLFRKEGQNVTLSCEQNLNHDAMYWYRQDPGQGLRLIYYSQIVNDFQKGDIAEGYSVSREKKESFPLTVTSAQKNPTAFYLCASSIELAGGYSPFFGPGTRLTVL.

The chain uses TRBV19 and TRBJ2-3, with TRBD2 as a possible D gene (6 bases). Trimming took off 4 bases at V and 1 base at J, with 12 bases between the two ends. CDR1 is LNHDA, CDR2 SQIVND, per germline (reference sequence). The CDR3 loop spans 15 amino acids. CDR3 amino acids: CASSKAGFGTDTQYF. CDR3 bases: TGTGCCAGTAGTAAAGCGGGTTTCGGCACAGATACGCAGTATTTT. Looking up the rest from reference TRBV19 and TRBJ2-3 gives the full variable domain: DGGITQSPKYLFRKEGQNVTLSCEQNLNHDAMYWYRQDPGQGLRLIYYSQIVNDFQKGDIAEGYSVSREKKESFPLTVTSAQKNPTAFYLCASSKAGFGTDTQYFGPGTRLTVL.

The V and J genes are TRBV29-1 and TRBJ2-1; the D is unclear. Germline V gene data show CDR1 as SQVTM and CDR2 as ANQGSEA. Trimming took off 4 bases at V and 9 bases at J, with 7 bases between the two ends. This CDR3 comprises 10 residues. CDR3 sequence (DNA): TGCAGCGTTGGTTTGTCTGAGCAGTTCTTC. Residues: CSVGLSEQFF.

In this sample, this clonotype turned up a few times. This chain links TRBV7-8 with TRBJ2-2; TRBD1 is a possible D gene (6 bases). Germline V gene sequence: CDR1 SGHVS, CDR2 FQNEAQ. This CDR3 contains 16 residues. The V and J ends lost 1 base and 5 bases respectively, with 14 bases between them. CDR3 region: CASSLGRGRGTGELFF. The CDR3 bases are TGTGCCAGCAGCTTAGGGCGAGGCAGGGGTACCGGGGAGCTGTTTTTT.

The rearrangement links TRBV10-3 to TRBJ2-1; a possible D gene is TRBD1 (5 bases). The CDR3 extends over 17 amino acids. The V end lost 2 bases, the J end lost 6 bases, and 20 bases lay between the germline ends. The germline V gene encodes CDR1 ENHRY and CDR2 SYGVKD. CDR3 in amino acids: CAISEGKGQGGLNEQFF. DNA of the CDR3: TGTGCCATCAGTGAGGGCAAGGGGCAGGGTGGGCTCAATGAGCAGTTCTTC.

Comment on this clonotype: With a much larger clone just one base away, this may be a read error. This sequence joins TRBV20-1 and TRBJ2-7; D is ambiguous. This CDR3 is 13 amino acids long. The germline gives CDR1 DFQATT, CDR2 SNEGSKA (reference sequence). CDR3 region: CSARIGSSYEQCF. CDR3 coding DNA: TGCAGTGCGAGGATCGGCAGCTCCTACGAGCAGTGCTTC.

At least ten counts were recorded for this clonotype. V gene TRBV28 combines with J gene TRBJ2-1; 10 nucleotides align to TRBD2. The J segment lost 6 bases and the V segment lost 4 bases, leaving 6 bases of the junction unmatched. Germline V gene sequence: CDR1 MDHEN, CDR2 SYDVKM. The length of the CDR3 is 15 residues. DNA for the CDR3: TGTGCCAGCAGTTCCGAGGTAGCGGGAGGCAATGAGCAGTTCTTC. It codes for CASSSEVAGGNEQFF.